Listed below are T cell receptor beta chains from one sample, sequenced in a study of OX40 agonist ivuxolimab in advanced cancers. The table came from immunoSEQ multiplex PCR; TCRdb's copy has only in-frame clones and leaves some out. The sample has around 26,000 clones, approximately 75% seen once. Source: CD4+ or CD8+ T cells sorted from blood, taken in a trial of the OX40 agonist ivuxolimab. The source of these receptors is an adult with an advanced solid tumor such as melanoma, head and neck, liver or kidney cancer. Each CDR3 is given with its conserved first and last residue. D genes are given only for firm matches. Only part of the rows carry a size: once, few, many, or a class if the clone is expanded.

NA	TRBV7-9	once	TRBJ1-1	11	TGTGCCAGCAGCTTAGAGGCTGAAGCTTTCTTT	CASSLEAEAFF
TRBD2	TRBV19	NA	TRBJ2-3	15	TGTGCCAGTAGTAGGGCGGGGGGGATTTCAGATACGCAGTATTTT	CASSRAGGISDTQYF
NA	TRBV13	NA	TRBJ2-7	13	TGTGCCAGCAGCCCCGGCCGGGCCTACGAGCAGTACTTC	CASSPGRAYEQYF
TRBD2	TRBV10-1	NA	TRBJ2-3	17	TGCGCCAGCAGTGATCTCGTAGCGGGAGGGGTCACAGATACGCAGTATTTT	CASSDLVAGGVTDTQYF
NA	TRBV9	NA	TRBJ2-3	17	TGTGCCAGCAGCGTAGGAACCCAGGGGCGGGACACAGATACGCAGTATTTT	CASSVGTQGRDTDTQYF
TRBD1	TRBV27	NA	TRBJ1-2	13	TGTGCCAGCAGTTTAGGACAGGGACGCGGCTACACCTTC	CASSLGQGRGYTF
NA	TRBV4-3	NA	TRBJ1-2	17	TGCGCCAGCAGCCAAGATTTAGGGACGGTCCCTAACTATGGCTACACCTTC	CASSQDLGTVPNYGYTF
TRBD1	TRBV9	NA	TRBJ2-2	14	TGTGCCAGCAGCGTTGGGACAGATCACCGGGAGCTGTTTTTT	CASSVGTDHRELFF
TRBD2	TRBV13	NA	TRBJ2-2	15	TGTGCCAGCAGCCTAGCGGGAGTGGGTACCGGGGAGCTGTTTTTT	CASSLAGVGTGELFF
NA	TRBV9	NA	TRBJ2-7	13	TGTGCCAGCAGCGTAGGTAGAAACAACGAGCAGTACTTC	CASSVGRNNEQYF
NA	TRBV4-1	NA	TRBJ2-5	12	TGCGCCAGCAGCCAAGAAAGGGAGACCCAGTACTTC	CASSQERETQYF
NA	TRBV9	NA	TRBJ1-5	14	TGTGCCAGCAGCGAAACAGGGTCAGGTCAGCCCCAGCATTTT	CASSETGSGQPQHF
TRBD1	TRBV4-2	NA	TRBJ2-1	18	TGTGCCAGCAGCCAAAACGATCTAGGGGACAGGGCATACAATGAGCAGTTCTTC	CASSQNDLGDRAYNEQFF
NA	TRBV19	NA	TRBJ2-3	15	TGTGCCAGTAGTATGTGGCGGACCGGAACAGATACGCAGTATTTT	CASSMWRTGTDTQYF
NA	TRBV7-9	NA	TRBJ2-7	16	TGTGCCAGCAGCTTAGTTTTCGAGCTCTTTGTGGACGAGCAGTACTTC	CASSLVFELFVDEQYF
TRBD2	TRBV25-1	few	TRBJ2-1	15	TGTGCCAGCACTTATACTAGCGGGGGTGGCGATGAGCAGTTCTTC	CASTYTSGGGDEQFF
NA	TRBV5-5	NA	TRBJ2-7	11	TGTGCCAGCAGCGAGGACAAGAGAAAGTACTTC	CASSEDKRKYF
NA	TRBV28	NA	TRBJ1-3	16	TGTGCCAGCAGTCTATCGGGGACAACCCGCGGAAACACCATATATTTT	CASSLSGTTRGNTIYF
NA	TRBV7-9	NA	TRBJ2-2	15	TGTGCCAGCAGGCCCGGGATTCCGAACACCGGGGAGCTGTTTTTT	CASRPGIPNTGELFF
NA	TRBV2	once	TRBJ2-1	15	TGTGCCAGCAATCGGATCGGGAAGACCTACAATGAGCAGTTCTTC	CASNRIGKTYNEQFF
NA	TRBV30	NA	TRBJ2-3	13	TGTGCCTGGAGTGTACTAGGGGCCGATACGCAGTATTTT	CAWSVLGADTQYF
NA	TRBV5-4	few	TRBJ2-3	13	TGTGCCAGCAGCTTGAACGTGGGTGGTCCGCAGTATTTT	CASSLNVGGPQYF
NA	TRBV10-3	NA	TRBJ1-1	15	TGTGCCATCAGTCTTAGTTCAGGGATCCGCACTGAAGCTTTCTTT	CAISLSSGIRTEAFF
NA	TRBV28	NA	TRBJ2-3	13	TGTGCCAGCAGCACGGACCTAACGGGTACGCAGTATTTT	CASSTDLTGTQYF
NA	TRBV6-5	NA	TRBJ1-2	13	TGTGCCAGCAGTTGGGGACCTAACTATGGCTACACCTTC	CASSWGPNYGYTF
NA	TRBV12-1	once	TRBJ2-7	19	TGTGCCAGCAGCTTTGAAGCCCTCGGACAGGGCAAAGAGACCTACGAGCAGTACTTC	CASSFEALGQGKETYEQYF
NA	TRBV28	once	TRBJ2-5	12	TGTGCCAGCAGTTTAACCGGGGAGACCCAGTACTTC	CASSLTGETQYF
NA	TRBV7-3	NA	TRBJ2-1	13	TGTGCCAGCAGCCCCTCTAGCGCAAGTGAGCAGTTCTTC	CASSPSSASEQFF
NA	TRBV7-9	NA	TRBJ1-1	12	TGTGCCAGCAGCTCATCCGTGACTGAAGCTTTCTTT	CASSSSVTEAFF
NA	TRBV4-1	NA	TRBJ1-1	12	TGCGCCAGTGGGGGCGGAAACACTGAAGCTTTCTTT	CASGGGNTEAFF
NA	TRBV27	NA	TRBJ2-3	14	TGTGCCAGCAGTCTAGCAAGGCCTTCGGATACGCAGTATTTT	CASSLARPSDTQYF
TRBD2	TRBV5-6	NA	TRBJ2-7	14	TGTGCCAGCAGCCCCGGGACTAGTTTGTTCGAGCAGTACTTC	CASSPGTSLFEQYF
NA	TRBV28	NA	TRBJ2-7	17	TGTGCCAGCAGTTACAATCGTCAGACAGGTTACTCGTACGAGCAGTACTTC	CASSYNRQTGYSYEQYF
TRBD1	TRBV6-1	once	TRBJ1-1	15	TGTGCCAGCACATTCGACAGGGAGTGGAACACTGAAGCTTTCTTT	CASTFDREWNTEAFF
NA	TRBV5-1	NA	TRBJ1-1	14	TGCGCCAGCAGCTTAGGGGGGCTGGACACTGAAGCTTTCTTT	CASSLGGLDTEAFF
TRBD2	TRBV18	few	TRBJ2-1	15	TGTGCCAGCTCACCACCGGCTAGCGGGTACAATGAGCAGTTCTTC	CASSPPASGYNEQFF
NA	TRBV6-5	NA	TRBJ2-2	15	TGTGCCAGCAGTTACGGGAGCAGTCTCCCCGGGGAGCTGTTTTTT	CASSYGSSLPGELFF
NA	TRBV19	NA	TRBJ2-1	16	TGTGCCAGTAGTATACGGCTCGGTTCCTTTGACAATGAGCAGTTCTTC	CASSIRLGSFDNEQFF
TRBD1	TRBV28	NA	TRBJ2-1	15	TGTGCCAGCAGGGTGACAGGGGGGTCCTACAATGAGCAGTTCTTC	CASRVTGGSYNEQFF
TRBD2	TRBV25-1	NA	TRBJ2-1	13	TGTGCCAGCAGGCTGGGGGGGGTGCATGAGCAGTTCTTC	CASRLGGVHEQFF
TRBD2	TRBV28	NA	TRBJ2-5	16	TGTGCCAGCAGTATAGCGGGGGAAGTCGCCCAAGAGACCCAGTACTTC	CASSIAGEVAQETQYF
NA	TRBV15	NA	TRBJ1-1	14	TGTGCCACCAGCAGGGGTGCGCTAAACACTGAAGCTTTCTTT	CATSRGALNTEAFF
NA	TRBV4-1	NA	TRBJ1-4	13	TGCGCCAGCAGCCAAGATATCTGGGAAAAACTGTTTTTT	CASSQDIWEKLFF
NA	TRBV15	NA	TRBJ2-7	15	TGTGCCACCGCTTCTGTTCAGGTGTCGTCGGACGAGCAGTACTTC	CATASVQVSSDEQYF
TRBD2	TRBV5-4	NA	TRBJ2-7	15	TGTGCCAGCAGCCCCACTAGCGGCGGGTCCTACGAGCAGTACTTC	CASSPTSGGSYEQYF
NA	TRBV19	few	TRBJ1-5	11	TGTGCCAGTAGTGCGGGTCAGCCCCAGCATTTT	CASSAGQPQHF
NA	TRBV27	NA	TRBJ2-7	12	TGTGCCAGCGCATCTCTGCCGGACGAGCAGTACTTC	CASASLPDEQYF
NA	TRBV13	NA	TRBJ2-7	14	TGTGCCAGCAGCTTAGGTAGGGCGCCATACGAGCAGTACTTC	CASSLGRAPYEQYF
NA	TRBV6-5	NA	TRBJ2-5	13	TGTGCCAGCAGTCCCCCCTCACAAGAGACCCAGTACTTC	CASSPPSQETQYF
NA	TRBV7-8	NA	TRBJ1-5	16	TGTGCCAGCAGCTCCCACCAGGCGTATAGCAATCAGCCCCAGCATTTT	CASSSHQAYSNQPQHF
NA	TRBV7-3	NA	TRBJ2-7	15	TGTGCCAGCAGCCCCACCGAGGCCCGGGGCTACGAGCAGTACTTC	CASSPTEARGYEQYF
TRBD2	TRBV9	NA	TRBJ2-2	17	TGTGCCAGCAGCGTAGATAGCGGGGGGGCCCTGAACGGGGAGCTGTTTTTT	CASSVDSGGALNGELFF
TRBD2	TRBV2	NA	TRBJ2-1	17	TGTGCCAGCAGTTTCCCGACTAGCGGGGGGTCAACTGATGAGCAGTTCTTC	CASSFPTSGGSTDEQFF
TRBD1	TRBV11-1	NA	TRBJ2-4	15	TGTGCCAGCAGTTCCACCTACGGGACAGAAAACATTCAGTACTTC	CASSSTYGTENIQYF
NA	TRBV9	NA	TRBJ2-7	12	TGTGCCAGCAGCCCCGGGCCCTACGAGCAGTACTTC	CASSPGPYEQYF
NA	TRBV7-6	NA	TRBJ1-1	12	TGTGCCAGCAGCCCTCCCTTGGATGAAGCTTTCTTT	CASSPPLDEAFF